This TCR beta chain was captured in a study of cytomegalovirus exposure and HLA in healthy donors. The study, taken as a whole, reports: Cytomegalovirus status, reportedly, was diagnosed with high specificity and sensitivity by the classifier. In a later analysis, common viral pathogens appeared linked to several of the most significant clusters. Investigators reported approximately 150 TCR beta chains as tied to cytomegalovirus.

The PCR employed 60 Vbeta primers together with 13 Jbeta primers. Only in-frame clones appear in the TCRdb table, and some are missing; sequencing was by immunoSEQ multiplex PCR. The sample lists around 150,000 clones, 55% to 75% occurring once. Donors showed nominal health when sampled, although they likely had unrecorded immune exposures. Of note for this clone: Its matching antigen is unknown.

Germline values: CDR1 MDHEN, CDR2 SYDVKM. The junction had 4 bases not matched to a gene; V was cut back by 6 bases and J by 1 base. CDR3 length: 15 amino acids. This receptor was obtained from a woman aged 55-70 years in good health and CMV-seropositive. The chain has TRBV28 and TRBJ2-1; 9 nucleotides line up with TRBD2. The sequencing input was PBMCs. CDR3 DNA: TGTGCCAGCAGCCCAGCGGGAGGATCCTACAATGAGCAGTTCTTC. Translation: CASSPAGGSYNEQFF.